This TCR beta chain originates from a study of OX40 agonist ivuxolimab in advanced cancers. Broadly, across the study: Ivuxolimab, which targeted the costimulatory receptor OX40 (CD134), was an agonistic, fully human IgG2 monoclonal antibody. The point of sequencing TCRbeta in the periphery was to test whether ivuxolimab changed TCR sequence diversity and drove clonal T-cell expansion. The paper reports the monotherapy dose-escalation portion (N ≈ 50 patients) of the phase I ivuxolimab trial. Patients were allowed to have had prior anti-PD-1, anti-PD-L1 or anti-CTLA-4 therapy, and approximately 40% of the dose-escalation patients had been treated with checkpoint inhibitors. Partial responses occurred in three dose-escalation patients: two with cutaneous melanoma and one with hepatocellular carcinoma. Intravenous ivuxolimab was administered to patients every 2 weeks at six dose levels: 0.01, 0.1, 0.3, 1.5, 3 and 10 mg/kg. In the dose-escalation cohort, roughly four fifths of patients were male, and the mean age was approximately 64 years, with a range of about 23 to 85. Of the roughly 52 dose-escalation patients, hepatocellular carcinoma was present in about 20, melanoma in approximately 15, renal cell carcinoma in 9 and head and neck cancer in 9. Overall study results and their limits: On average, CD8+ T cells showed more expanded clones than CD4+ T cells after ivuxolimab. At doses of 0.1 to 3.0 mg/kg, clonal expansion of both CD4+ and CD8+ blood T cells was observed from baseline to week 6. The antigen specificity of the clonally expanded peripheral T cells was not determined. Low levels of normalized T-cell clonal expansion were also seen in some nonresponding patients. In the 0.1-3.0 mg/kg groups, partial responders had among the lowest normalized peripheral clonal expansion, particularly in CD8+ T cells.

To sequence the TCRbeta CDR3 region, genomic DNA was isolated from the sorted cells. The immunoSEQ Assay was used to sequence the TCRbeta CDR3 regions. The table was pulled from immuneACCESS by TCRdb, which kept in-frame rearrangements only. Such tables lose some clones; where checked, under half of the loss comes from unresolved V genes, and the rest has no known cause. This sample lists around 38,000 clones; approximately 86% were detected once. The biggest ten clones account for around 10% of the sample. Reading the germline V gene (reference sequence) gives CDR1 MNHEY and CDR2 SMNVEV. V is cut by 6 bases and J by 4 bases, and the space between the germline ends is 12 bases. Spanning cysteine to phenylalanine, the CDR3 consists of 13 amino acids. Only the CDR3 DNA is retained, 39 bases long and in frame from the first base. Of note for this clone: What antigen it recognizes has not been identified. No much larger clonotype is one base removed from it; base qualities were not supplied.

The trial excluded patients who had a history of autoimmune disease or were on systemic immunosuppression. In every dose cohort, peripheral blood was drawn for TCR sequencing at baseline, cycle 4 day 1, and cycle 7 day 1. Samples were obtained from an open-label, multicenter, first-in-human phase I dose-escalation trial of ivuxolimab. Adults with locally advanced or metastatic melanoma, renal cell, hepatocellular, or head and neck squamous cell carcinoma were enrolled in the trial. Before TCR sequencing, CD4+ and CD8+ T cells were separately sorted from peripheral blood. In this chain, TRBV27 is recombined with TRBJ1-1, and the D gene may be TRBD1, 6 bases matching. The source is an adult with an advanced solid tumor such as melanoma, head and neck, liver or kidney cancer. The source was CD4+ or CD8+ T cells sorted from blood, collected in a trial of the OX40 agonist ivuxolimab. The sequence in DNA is TGTGCCAGCAGAAACAGGGTTGGCACTGAAGCTTTCTTT. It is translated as CASRNRVGTEAFF.